This TCR beta chain was observed in a study of cytomegalovirus exposure and HLA in healthy donors (dated by TCRdb to the late 2010s). Regarding the research as a whole: In an earlier analysis of 587 of the donors, about 260 Gb of sequence data and some 100 million unique TCR beta sequences from about 179 million T cells were reported. An early release that covered about 640 HLA-typed donors contained around 330 gigabases of sequencing data and 65 million to 100 million unique TCR sequences. The genetic ancestry cluster associated with self-reported Caucasian donors included 80% to 90% of the approximately 430 genotyped donors. The study aimed to test whether signatures of past pathogen exposure could be identified by cataloging public T cell receptors. The study profiled the T cell repertoires of around 700 subjects by immunosequencing and related them to cytomegalovirus serostatus. A separate validation cohort of over a hundred different subjects was used in addition to the approximately 610-subject first cohort. The study combined high-throughput TCR immunosequencing, statistical association of individual TCRs with disease status, and machine learning to predict cytomegalovirus infection status. A later analysis re-analyzed previously published TCR beta repertoires from about 730 donors and added high-resolution HLA genotyping to study TCR occurrence patterns. Rather than drawing on any new phenotypic data, the later analysis identified candidate immune exposures from TCR beta sequences and the way those sequences occurred across donors. An earlier analysis of several hundred of the donors used high-throughput TCR beta sequencing to judge whether each TCR beta V gene segment behaved as functional or pseudogenic. Alongside the repertoire data, information on donor age, sex, ethnicity and CMV serostatus was compiled. In a later genetic analysis, genome-wide SNP genotypes for about three fifths of the roughly 670 donors were used, and that subset was treated as a discovery cohort. All discovery cohort repertoires had been generated using a single sequencing platform. HLA typing covered class I and class II loci at four-digit resolution. Typing coverage varied by locus: roughly 629-640 donors for A, B, C, DRB1 and DQB1; roughly 520 for DQA1; more than 600 for DPA1; more than 450 for DPB1. Roughly five DR-DQ haplotypes were handled as single units for association and clustering because linkage in the cohort was strong. On average, 235,054 unique TCR beta nucleotide sequences were sequenced per donor among a few hundred genotyped donors of the cohort, with around 19% of those sequences being non-productive.

Turning to this clone: Its antigen specificity is not known. Per-base qualities were not stored, and no clone one base away is much larger.

In total, approximately 700 healthy bone marrow donors made up the cohort. All cohort members were sampled while nominally healthy, although unrecorded immune exposures were likely present. The donor tested CMV seronegative, placing the donor among the 352 seronegative members of the cohort. A peripheral blood sample was collected from each donor, and TCR beta sequencing was performed on peripheral blood mononuclear cells. Genomic DNA was extracted from the blood cell samples with the Qiagen DNeasy Blood Extraction Kit. The CDR3 has 13 amino acids, counting the end cysteine and phenylalanine. Of all the DNA, just the CDR3 is kept, 39 bases in frame from base 1. From V the trimming removes 3 bases and from J it removes 7 bases, while the gene matches leave 6 bases of the junction unaccounted for. Based on the germline V gene (reference sequence), the CDR1 and CDR2 sequences are PRHDT and FYEKMQ. Broader findings and caveats from the paper: A later analysis reported that several top co-occurrence clusters appeared linked to parvovirus B19, influenza, CMV and Epstein-Barr virus. A further reported finding was that TCR beta sequences accurately predicted the HLA-A and HLA-B alleles for most subjects in the first cohort. Because some donors lacked HLA typing at each locus, the association tests relied only on the typed subset. A later genetic analysis reported fewer N-insertions in productive TCRs among donors in an Asian-associated ancestry cluster than the roughly 700-donor mean. Specific HLA alleles were associated with about 17,000 TCR beta sequences at a false discovery rate of 0.05 in a later analysis. A cluster of highly shared sequence variants was judged likely to represent a technical artifact of the sequencing pipeline. When HLA alleles, especially DR and DQ, strongly co-occurred, TCR associations were difficult to assign to individual alleles. The presence/absence analyses assumed that sequencing depth was roughly uniform across donors, and that assumption may not be true. In both the original and validation cohorts, the classifier was reported to diagnose cytomegalovirus status with high specificity and sensitivity. The authors suggested that the approach could potentially be extended to other disease states and immunological phenotypes. Because counts were too low, around 18 rarely observed V segments, including chromosome 9 orphons, were left out of the earlier analysis of a few hundred of the donors. Linkage disequilibrium might explain the correlated functional status among segregating V segments, but an unknown experimental factor could not be excluded. An earlier analysis of approximately 570 of the donors showed that most TCR beta V segments appeared in productive rearrangements either about 87% or about 30% of the time, which broadly matched IMGT annotations. A few of the identified cytomegalovirus-associated TCR beta chains were confirmed in vitro to be specific for cytomegalovirus antigens. Most CMV-associated TCR beta chains appeared to be HLA-restricted in a later analysis, and the HLA associations seemed to be driven largely by CMV exposure. In a later analysis, the rate of TCR association differed among HLA loci, with DRB1 alleles having the most associated TCRs and HLA-C alleles having the fewest. Most TCR sequences were observed very rarely across donors, whereas some public TCRs were present in many individuals. The cohort was sequenced for TCR beta chains only, and without alpha or paired-chain data the features that could be detected were limited. In a later analysis, HLA-associated TCR beta chains were found to be more clonally expanded and to have lower generation probabilities than equally common non-associated chains. The 87-base-pair reads could not distinguish some IMGT-functional V segments, including TRBV6-2 and TRBV6-3, so those segments were excluded. A later genetic analysis associated a missense DCLRE1C variant with V-gene and J-gene trimming of TCR beta chains, and an independent cohort replicated the association. The study gave a list of some 150 TCR beta chains associated with cytomegalovirus. The only immune exposure information available for the cohort was CMV serostatus.

Library creation used the immunoSEQ multiplex PCR assay. The multiplex PCR relied on a mix of 60 forward primers for TCR Vbeta segments and 13 reverse primers for TCR Jbeta segments. The CDR3 region of rearranged TCR beta genes was amplified from genomic DNA by a multiplex PCR assay. On the Illumina HiSeq System, the amplified TCR beta libraries were sequenced as 87-base-pair reads. The source study handled its data this way. A later analysis tallied 80 million to 95 million unique TCR beta chains across the 640 or so repertoires, and about 12 million of those chains were shared by two or more donors. Raw reads were error-corrected and collapsed into unique sequences with a nearest-neighbor algorithm that merged closely related sequences to remove PCR and sequencing errors. To assign V, D and J gene segments, CDR3 sequences were aligned to IMGT reference sequences. For a sequence to be retained, a match of at least six nucleotides was required to both a V gene segment and a J gene segment. A rearrangement counted as productive if the CDR3 had no stop codons and remained in frame with V and J, and every other rearrangement counted as non-productive. CDR3 was defined by IMGT convention, running from the second conserved V-encoded cysteine to the conserved J-encoded phenylalanine. In an earlier analysis of roughly 580 of the donors, sequences lacking an unambiguous match to a single V gene segment were excluded. In an earlier analysis of a few hundred of the donors, V segments were called functional above 56.7% productive rearrangements and were called segregating when the between-donor standard deviation exceeded 5%. A statistical classification framework was built for diagnosing cytomegalovirus status from the catalog of TCR beta chain sequences. A later analysis assigned V and J genes by comparing TCR nucleotide sequences with IMGT/GENE-DB human TR gene sequences. Using the TCRdist pipeline, a later analysis assigned CDR3 sequences along with most-parsimonious VDJ recombination scenarios. In a later analysis, every TCR beta chain was defined by the combination of its CDR3 amino acid sequence and its V-gene family, and reads without a unique V-gene family were dropped. In a later analysis, approximately 590 highly shared, low-generation-probability nucleotide sequences were removed to address suspected cross-contamination and a sequencing artifact. For each public chain, a later analysis derived a clonal expansion index from normalized ranks of inferred template counts within each repertoire. Generation probabilities in a later analysis came from a VDJ recombination model fitted to out-of-frame rearrangements, and those results were checked against IGoR. A later analysis scored TCR-TCR, TCR-HLA and TCR-CMV co-occurrence with hypergeometric tests, applying a repertoire-size bias correction to TCR pairs. In a later analysis, false discovery rates were estimated by permuting HLA or CMV assignments 20 times. In a later analysis, co-occurring TCRs were grouped using DBSCAN, with TCRdist sequence similarity added in when clustering inside HLA-allele-positive subsets. Repertoires with fewer than 30,000 or more than 120,000 public chains, plus five repertoires with anomalous nucleotide sharing, were excluded from co-occurrence clustering. Drawn from immuneACCESS, this table holds only the in-frame rearrangements with V and J called that TCRdb kept. Clones are partly lost; checked studies trace under half to an unresolved V gene and leave the rest unexplained. V and J calls and clone size follow that table, whereas D and trimming were derived from the DNA. This sample comprises some 120,000 clones, 78% of them detected only once. The ten largest clones capture 5.5% to 8% of the sample.

Sequencing was carried out using PBMCs. The TCR was taken from a woman between 40 and 55 years old in good health and CMV-seronegative. The rearrangement joined TRBV13 to TRBJ2-7; TRBD2 agrees with 7 junctional bases. CDR3 region: CASSFSLAREQYF. The nucleotides read TGTGCCAGCAGCTTCTCACTAGCGAGGGAGCAGTACTTC.